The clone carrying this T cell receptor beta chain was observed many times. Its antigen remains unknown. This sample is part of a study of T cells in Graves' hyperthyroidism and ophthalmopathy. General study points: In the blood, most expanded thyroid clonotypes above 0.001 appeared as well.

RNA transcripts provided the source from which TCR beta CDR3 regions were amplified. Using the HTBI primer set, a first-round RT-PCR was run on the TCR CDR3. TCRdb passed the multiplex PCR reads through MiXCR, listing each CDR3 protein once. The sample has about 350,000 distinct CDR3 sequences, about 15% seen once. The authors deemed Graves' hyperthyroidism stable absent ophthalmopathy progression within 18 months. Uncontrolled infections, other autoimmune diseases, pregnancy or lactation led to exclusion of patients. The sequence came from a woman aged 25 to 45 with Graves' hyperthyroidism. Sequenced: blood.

The CDR3 protein is CASSVGLSTDTQYF. The CDR3 nucleotides are TGTGCCAGCAGTGTCGGCCTAAGCACAGATACGCAGTATTTT. The V and J genes are TRBV2 and TRBJ2-3; D remains unclear. The CDR3 contains 14 residues. Germline V gene data show CDR1 as SNHLY and CDR2 as FYNNEI. V lost 4 bases to trimming and J lost 0 bases, with 8 bases between them.